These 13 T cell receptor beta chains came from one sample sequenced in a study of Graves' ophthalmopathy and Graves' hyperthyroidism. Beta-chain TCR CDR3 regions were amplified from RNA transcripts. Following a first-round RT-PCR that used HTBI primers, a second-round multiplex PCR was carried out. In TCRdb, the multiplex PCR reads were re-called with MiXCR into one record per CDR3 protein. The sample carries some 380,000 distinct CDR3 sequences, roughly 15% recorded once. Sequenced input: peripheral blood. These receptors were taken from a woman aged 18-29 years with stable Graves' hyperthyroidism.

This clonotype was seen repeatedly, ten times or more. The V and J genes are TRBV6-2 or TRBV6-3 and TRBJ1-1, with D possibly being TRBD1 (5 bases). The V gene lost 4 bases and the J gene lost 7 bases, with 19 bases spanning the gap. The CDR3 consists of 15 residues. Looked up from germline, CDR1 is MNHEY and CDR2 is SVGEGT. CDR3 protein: CASSSPDRGHIEAFF. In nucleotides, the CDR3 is TGTGCCAGCAGTTCCCCAGACAGAGGGCACATTGAAGCTTTCTTT.

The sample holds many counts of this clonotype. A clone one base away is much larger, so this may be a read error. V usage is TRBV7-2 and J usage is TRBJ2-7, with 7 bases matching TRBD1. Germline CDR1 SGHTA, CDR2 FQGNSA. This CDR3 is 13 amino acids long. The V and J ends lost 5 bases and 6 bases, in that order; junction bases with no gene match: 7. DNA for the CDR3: TGTGCCAGCAGCCTTTGGACAGGCGGCGAGCAGTACTTC. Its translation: CASSLWTGGEQYF.

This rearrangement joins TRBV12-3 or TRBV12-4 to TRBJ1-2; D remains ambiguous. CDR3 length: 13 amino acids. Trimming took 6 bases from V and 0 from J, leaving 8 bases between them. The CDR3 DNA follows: TGTGCCAGCAGCTGGGCAGCTAACTATGGCTACACCTTC. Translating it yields CASSWAANYGYTF.

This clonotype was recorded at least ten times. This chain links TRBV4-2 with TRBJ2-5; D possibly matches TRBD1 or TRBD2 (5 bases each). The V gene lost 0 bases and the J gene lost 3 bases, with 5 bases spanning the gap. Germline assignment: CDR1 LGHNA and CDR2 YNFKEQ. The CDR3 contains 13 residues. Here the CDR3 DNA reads TGTGCCAGCAGCCAAGAGGGGGAAGAGACCCAGTACTTC. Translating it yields CASSQEGEETQYF.

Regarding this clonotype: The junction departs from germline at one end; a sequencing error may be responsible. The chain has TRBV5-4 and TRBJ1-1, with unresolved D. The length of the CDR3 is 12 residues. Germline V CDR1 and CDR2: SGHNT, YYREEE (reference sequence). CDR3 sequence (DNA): TGTGCCAGCAGTACTCAGGATTCTGAACCTTTCTTT. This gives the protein CASSTQDSEPFF.

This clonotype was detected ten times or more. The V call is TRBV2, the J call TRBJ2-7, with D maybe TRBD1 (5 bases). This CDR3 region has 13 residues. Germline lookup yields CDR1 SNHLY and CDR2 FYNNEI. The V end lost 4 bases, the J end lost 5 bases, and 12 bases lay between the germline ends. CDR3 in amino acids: CASSVGQGDEQYF. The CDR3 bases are TGTGCCAGCAGTGTAGGGCAGGGTGACGAGCAGTACTTC.

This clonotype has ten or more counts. The CDR3 loop reads CASSPPSKNIQYF. The CDR3 DNA sequence: TGTGCCAGCTCACCACCTTCCAAAAACATTCAGTACTTC. The chain has TRBV18 and TRBJ2-4; D remains unclear. There are 13 residues in the CDR3. Trimming pared 0 bases from V and 2 bases from J, leaving 2 bases between. Germline CDR1 and CDR2: KGHSH and LQKENI. The whole variable domain, filled in from reference TRBV18 and TRBJ2-4, reads NAGVMQNPRHLVRRRGQEARLRCSPMKGHSHVYWYRQLPEEGLKFMVYLQKENIIDESGMPKERFSAEFPKEGPSILRIQQVVRGDSAAYFCASSPPSKNIQYFGAGTRLSVL.

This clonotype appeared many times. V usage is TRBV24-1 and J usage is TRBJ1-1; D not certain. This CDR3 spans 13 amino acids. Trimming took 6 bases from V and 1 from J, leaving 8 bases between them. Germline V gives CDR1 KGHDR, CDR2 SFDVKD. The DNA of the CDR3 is TGTGCCACCAGTCTTGGTCCGAACACTGAAGCTTTCTTT. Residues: CATSLGPNTEAFF.

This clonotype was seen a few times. CDR3 loop: CASGQGDYTGELFF. DNA for the CDR3: TGTGCTAGTGGCCAGGGGGATTACACCGGGGAGCTGTTTTTT. The chain combines TRBV12-5 with TRBJ2-2, with 7 bases lining up with TRBD1. V shed 6 bases, J shed 3 bases, and the junction held 4 bases outside the gene matches. The CDR3 loop spans 14 amino acids. Germline values: CDR1 LGHNT, CDR2 FRNRAP. Using reference TRBV12-5 and TRBJ2-2 for the parts outside the CDR3, the full variable domain is DARVTQTPRHKVTEMGQEVTMRCQPILGHNTVFWYRQTMMQGLELLAYFRNRAPLDDSGMPKDRFSAEMPDATLATLKIQPSEPRDSAVYFCASGQGDYTGELFFGEGSRLTVL.

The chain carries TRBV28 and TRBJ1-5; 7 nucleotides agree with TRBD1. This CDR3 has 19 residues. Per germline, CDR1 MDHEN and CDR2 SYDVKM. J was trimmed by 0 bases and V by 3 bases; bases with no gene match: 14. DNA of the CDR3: TGTGCCAGCAGTTTTCTCCGGGACAGCTCAACTTATAGCAATCAGCCCCAGCATTTT. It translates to CASSFLRDSSTYSNQPQHF.

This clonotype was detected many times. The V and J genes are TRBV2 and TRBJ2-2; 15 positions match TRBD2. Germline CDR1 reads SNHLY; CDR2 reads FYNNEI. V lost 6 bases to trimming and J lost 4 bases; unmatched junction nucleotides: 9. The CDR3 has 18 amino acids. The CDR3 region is CASRAGLAGGGFTGELFF. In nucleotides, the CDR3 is TGTGCCAGCAGGGCGGGACTAGCGGGGGGTGGGTTCACCGGGGAGCTGTTTTTT. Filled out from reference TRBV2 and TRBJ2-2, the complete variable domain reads EPEVTQTPSHQVTQMGQEVILRCVPISNHLYFYWYRQILGQKVEFLVSFYNNEISEKSEIFDDQFSVERPDGSNFTLKIRSTKLEDSAMYFCASRAGLAGGGFTGELFFGEGSRLTVL.

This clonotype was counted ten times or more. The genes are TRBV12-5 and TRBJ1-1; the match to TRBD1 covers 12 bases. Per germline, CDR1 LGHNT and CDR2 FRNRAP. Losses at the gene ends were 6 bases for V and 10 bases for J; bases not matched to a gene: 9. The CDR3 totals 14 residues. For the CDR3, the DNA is TGTGCTAGTGGCCCGGGACAGGGGGCCTCGTTAGCTTTCTTT. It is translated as CASGPGQGASLAFF.

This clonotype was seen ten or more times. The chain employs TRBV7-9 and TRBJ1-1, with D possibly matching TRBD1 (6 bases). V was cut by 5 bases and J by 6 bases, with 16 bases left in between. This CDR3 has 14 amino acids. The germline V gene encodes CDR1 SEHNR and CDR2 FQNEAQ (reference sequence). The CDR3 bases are TGTGCCAGCAGCCCAGGGCGGGAGGGGGCTGAAGCTTTCTTT. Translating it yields CASSPGREGAEAFF.